Listed here are 21 T cell receptor beta chains from one sample, sequenced in a study of T cell repertoires in ileal Crohn's disease. Sequenced by immunoSEQ multiplex PCR; TCRdb stores in-frame clones only, minus some. The table has some 15,000 clones, approximately 70% seen once. The sequenced material came from ileal tissue. The receptors derive from an adult with Crohn's disease.

This rearrangement joins TRBV7-9 to TRBJ2-3, with 7 positions matching TRBD1. CDR3 length: 17 amino acids. In germline, CDR1 is SEHNR, CDR2 FQNEAQ (reference sequence). Trimming at V came to 1 base and at J to 2 bases, leaving 9 bases not matched to a gene. The CDR3 sequence: CASSLDRGRGHTDTQYF. The CDR3 DNA reads as TGTGCCAGCAGCTTAGACAGGGGTAGAGGGCACACAGATACGCAGTATTTT.

This clone showed up just a few times. The J gene is TRBJ1-1, the V gene TRBV6-5; TRBD1 is a possible D gene (5 bases). Trimming took 2 bases from V and 4 from J, leaving 17 bases between them. The CDR3 runs 16 residues. Germline CDR1 MNHEY, CDR2 SVGAGI. CDR3 in amino acids: CASSYHSGGFTTEAFF. The CDR3 nucleotides read TGTGCCAGCAGTTACCACTCCGGGGGTTTTACCACTGAAGCTTTCTTT.

This chain links TRBV5-5 with TRBJ2-7; 7 bases match TRBD1. The CDR3 covers 15 residues. Germline V lookup: CDR1 SGHKS, CDR2 YYEKEE (reference sequence). V lost 1 base and J lost 9; bases outside the gene matches: 13. DNA for the CDR3: TGTGCCAGCAGCTTGCGGGACAGTCTCGTACGTTGGCAGTACTTC. Amino acids: CASSLRDSLVRWQYF.

V and J are TRBV7-2 and TRBJ1-4; TRBD1 aligns across 7 bases. Per the germline V gene, CDR1 is SGHTA and CDR2 is FQGNSA. After removal of 7 bases from V and 8 bases from J, the junction contained 10 bases not matched to a gene. The CDR3 has 14 residues. CDR3: CASTQGGAGEKLFF. DNA of the CDR3: TGTGCCAGCACCCAAGGGGGCGCGGGGGAAAAACTGTTTTTT.

This chain uses TRBV28 with TRBJ2-1, with 9 positions matching TRBD2. This CDR3 is 15 amino acids long. V was pared by 3 bases and J by 8 bases, with 8 bases of the junction left unmatched. CDR1 and CDR2 (germline): MDHEN, SYDVKM. The CDR3 DNA reads TGTGCCAGCAGTTTTCCTAGCGGGACCGGGGATGAGCAGTTCTTC. Its protein product is CASSFPSGTGDEQFF.

This chain uses TRBV4-2 with TRBJ2-2; 10 bases are shared with TRBD1. The V segment lost 4 bases and the J segment 6 bases; nucleotides outside the gene matches: 8. This CDR3 region has 16 residues. Germline CDR1 and CDR2: LGHNA and YNFKEQ. CDR3 sequence: CASSLPGQGSPGELFF. The CDR3 DNA is TGTGCCAGCAGCCTCCCGGGACAGGGGTCGCCCGGGGAGCTGTTTTTT.

The chain couples TRBV5-8 to TRBJ2-1; TRBD2 agrees at 12 bases. Germline assignment: CDR1 SGHTS and CDR2 YDEGEE. CDR3 length equals 15 residues. Losses at the gene ends were 1 base for V and 10 bases for J; bases not matched to a gene: 6. CDR3 sequence: CASSLRLAGVREQFF. CDR3 sequence (DNA): TGTGCCAGCAGCTTGCGACTAGCGGGAGTTAGGGAGCAGTTCTTC.

The chain uses TRBV7-2 and TRBJ2-1, with a possible D match to TRBD2 (6 bases). V was cut by 3 bases and J by 9 bases, with 18 bases left in between. Germline CDR1 is SGHTA and CDR2 is FQGNSA. This CDR3 region has 15 residues. The CDR3 protein is CASSLDYQSRVEQFF. The DNA for the CDR3 is TGTGCCAGCAGCTTGGACTACCAGAGTCGGGTTGAGCAGTTCTTC.

The V call is TRBV18, the J call TRBJ1-1; D is possibly TRBD1 (5 bases). V shed 3 bases and J shed 2 bases, with 16 bases lying between them. The V gene's germline CDR1 is KGHSH and CDR2 LQKENI. The CDR3 is made up of 16 amino acids. The CDR3 sequence is CASSPGTGLHNTEAFF. The CDR3, as DNA: TGTGCCAGCTCACCGGGCACAGGCCTCCACAACACTGAAGCTTTCTTT.

The J gene is TRBJ2-6, the V gene TRBV2, with D tentatively TRBD1 (6 bases). Trimming shortened V by 5 bases and J by 0 bases, and 11 bases separated the two germline ends. The CDR3 runs to 16 residues. Germline lookup yields CDR1 SNHLY and CDR2 FYNNEI. CDR3 in amino acids: CASSRDTYSGANVLTF. The CDR3 DNA reads TGTGCCAGCAGTCGGGACACTTACTCTGGGGCCAACGTCCTGACTTTC.

This clone was observed a few times. The V gene is TRBV19, the J gene TRBJ2-1; D gene ambiguous. Per the germline V gene, CDR1 is LNHDA and CDR2 is SQIVND (reference sequence). This CDR3 contains 15 residues. Trimming cost V 6 bases and J 0 bases, with 12 bases left between them. CDR3 sequence reads: CASSSLESSYNEQFF. The CDR3 nucleotides are TGTGCCAGTAGCAGTCTAGAAAGCTCCTACAATGAGCAGTTCTTC.

The chain combines TRBV10-2 with TRBJ1-5, with D uncertain. The V end lost 3 bases, the J end lost 3 bases, and 6 bases lay between the germline ends. The CDR3 contains 13 residues. CDR1 and CDR2 from the germline V gene are WSHSY and SAAADI. The CDR3 sequence: CASSEYYNQPQHF. DNA of the CDR3: TGCGCCAGCAGTGAATACTACAATCAGCCCCAGCATTTT.

This sequence joins TRBV6-5 and TRBJ2-2, with TRBD1 matching over 10 bases. CDR1 MNHEY and CDR2 SVGAGI come from the germline V gene. The CDR3 has 15 amino acids. V was clipped by 9 bases and J by 5 bases; unmatched bases: 9. Here the CDR3 DNA reads TGTGCCAGTAGAGACGGGACAGGGGAGACCGGGGAGCTGTTTTTT. This sequence encodes CASRDGTGETGELFF.

This clone is medium-sized. V and J are TRBV28 and TRBJ1-5; 7 positions match TRBD1. The V and J ends lost 6 bases and 7 bases, in that order; junction bases with no gene match: 9. There are 14 residues in the CDR3. Germline V gene sequence: CDR1 MDHEN, CDR2 SYDVKM. The chain's CDR3 is CASRVTGQIQPQHF. The CDR3 DNA reads as TGTGCCAGCAGGGTGACAGGGCAGATACAGCCCCAGCATTTT.

The chain uses TRBV20-1 and TRBJ2-5; possible D gene TRBD2, 6 bases. V was clipped by 7 bases and J by 5 bases, with 11 bases between them. CDR3 size: 11 residues. CDR1 is DFQATT, CDR2 SNEGSKA, per germline (reference sequence). CDR3 in DNA: TGCAGTGGAGGGGCGGGGGAGACCCAGTACTTC. Its translation: CSGGAGETQYF.

The chain has TRBV5-1 and TRBJ2-7; 10 nucleotides line up with TRBD1. Germline V gene lookup returns CDR1 SGHRS and CDR2 YFSETQ. V lost 3 bases and J lost 5; bases outside the gene matches: 5. The CDR3 is 14 residues long. CDR3 amino acids: CASSYDRGRDEQYF. For the CDR3, the DNA is TGCGCCAGCAGCTACGACAGGGGGCGCGACGAGCAGTACTTC.

The chain carries TRBV5-6 and TRBJ1-2; no clear D gene. V was clipped by 7 bases and J by 4 bases, with 11 bases between them. CDR3 length: 12 amino acids. Germline V gene data show CDR1 as SGHDT and CDR2 as YYEEEE. The DNA for the CDR3 is TGTGCCAGCGGGCGGGGAAGCTATGGCTACACCTTC. It specifies CASGRGSYGYTF.

The chain uses TRBV28 and TRBJ1-2; D might be TRBD1 (5 bases). Germline V gene lookup returns CDR1 MDHEN and CDR2 SYDVKM. This CDR3 is built from 12 residues. With 5 bases removed from V and 7 bases from J, the gap between germline ends came to 11 bases. CDR3 protein: CASSRGLGGYTF. CDR3 nucleotide sequence: TGTGCCAGCAGTCGGGGACTAGGTGGCTACACCTTC.

V usage is TRBV7-9 and J usage is TRBJ1-2; 7 bases align to TRBD1. Losses at the gene ends were 2 bases for V and 7 bases for J; bases not matched to a gene: 7. CDR1 is SEHNR and CDR2 is FQNEAQ in the germline V gene (reference sequence). This CDR3 has 14 amino acids. The CDR3 loop reads CASSLTGDSPGYTF. The CDR3 nucleotides read TGTGCCAGCAGCTTAACAGGGGATTCTCCTGGCTACACCTTC.

The chain is built from TRBV5-1 and TRBJ2-2; 9 bases map to TRBD1. From germline, CDR1 is SGHRS and CDR2 YFSETQ. After removal of 5 bases from V and 4 bases from J, the junction contained 6 bases not matched to a gene. This CDR3 spans 15 amino acids. The CDR3, as DNA: TGCGCCAGCAGTAGGGACAGGGAGTTCACCGGGGAGCTGTTTTTT. This sequence encodes CASSRDREFTGELFF.

This sequence joins TRBV27 and TRBJ2-1; 12 bases map to TRBD2. The germline V gene has CDR1 MNHEY and CDR2 SMNVEV (reference sequence). J gave up 9 bases and V 6 bases, and 9 bases lay outside the gene matches. This CDR3 region has 15 residues. This chain's CDR3 is CASSSPSGGAGEQFF. The CDR3 coding sequence is TGTGCCAGCAGCTCCCCTAGCGGGGGGGCAGGTGAGCAGTTCTTC.